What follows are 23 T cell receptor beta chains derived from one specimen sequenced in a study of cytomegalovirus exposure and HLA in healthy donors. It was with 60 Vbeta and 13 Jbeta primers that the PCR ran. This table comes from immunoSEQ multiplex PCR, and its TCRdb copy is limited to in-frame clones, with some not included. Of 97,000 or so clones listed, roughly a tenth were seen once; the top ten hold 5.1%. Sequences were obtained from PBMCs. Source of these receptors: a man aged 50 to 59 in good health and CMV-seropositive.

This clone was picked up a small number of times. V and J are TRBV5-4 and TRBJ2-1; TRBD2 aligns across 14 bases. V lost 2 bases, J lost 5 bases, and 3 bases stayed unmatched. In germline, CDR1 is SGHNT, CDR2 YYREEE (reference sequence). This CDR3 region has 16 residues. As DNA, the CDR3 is TGTGCCAGCAGCTTACTGGGACTAGCGGGGGACAATGAGCAGTTCTTC. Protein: CASSLLGLAGDNEQFF.

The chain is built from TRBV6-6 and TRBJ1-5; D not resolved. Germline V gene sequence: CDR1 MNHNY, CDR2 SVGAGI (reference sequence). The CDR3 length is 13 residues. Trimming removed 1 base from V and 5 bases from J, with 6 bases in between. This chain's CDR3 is CASSYYGDQPQHF. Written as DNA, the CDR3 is TGTGCCAGCAGTTACTATGGAGATCAGCCCCAGCATTTT.

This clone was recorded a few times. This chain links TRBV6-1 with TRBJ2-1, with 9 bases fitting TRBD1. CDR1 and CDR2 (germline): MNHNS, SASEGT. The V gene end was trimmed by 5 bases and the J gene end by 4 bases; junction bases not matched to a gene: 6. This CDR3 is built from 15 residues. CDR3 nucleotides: TGTGCCAGCAGTCCGGGACAGGGAACATACAATGAGCAGTTCTTC. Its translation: CASSPGQGTYNEQFF.

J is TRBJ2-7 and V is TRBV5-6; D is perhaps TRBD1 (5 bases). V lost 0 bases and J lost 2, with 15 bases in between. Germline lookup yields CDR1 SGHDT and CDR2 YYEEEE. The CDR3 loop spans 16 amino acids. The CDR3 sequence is CASSLDSGIFPYEQYF. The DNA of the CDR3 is TGTGCCAGCAGCTTGGATTCAGGGATTTTTCCCTACGAGCAGTACTTC.

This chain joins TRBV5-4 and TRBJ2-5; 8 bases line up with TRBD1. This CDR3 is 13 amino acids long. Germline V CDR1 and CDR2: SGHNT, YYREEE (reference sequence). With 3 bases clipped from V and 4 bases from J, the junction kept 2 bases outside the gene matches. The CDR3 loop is CASSWTGRETQYF. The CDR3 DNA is TGTGCCAGCAGCTGGACAGGGCGAGAGACCCAGTACTTC.

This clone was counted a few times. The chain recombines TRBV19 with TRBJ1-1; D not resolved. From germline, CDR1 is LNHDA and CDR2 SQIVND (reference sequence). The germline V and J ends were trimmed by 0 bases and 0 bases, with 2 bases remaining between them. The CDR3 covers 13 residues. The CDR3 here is CASSIDVNTEAFF. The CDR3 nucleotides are TGTGCCAGTAGTATAGACGTGAACACTGAAGCTTTCTTT. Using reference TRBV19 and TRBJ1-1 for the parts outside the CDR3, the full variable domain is DGGITQSPKYLFRKEGQNVTLSCEQNLNHDAMYWYRQDPGQGLRLIYYSQIVNDFQKGDIAEGYSVSREKKESFPLTVTSAQKNPTAFYLCASSIDVNTEAFFGQGTRLTVV.

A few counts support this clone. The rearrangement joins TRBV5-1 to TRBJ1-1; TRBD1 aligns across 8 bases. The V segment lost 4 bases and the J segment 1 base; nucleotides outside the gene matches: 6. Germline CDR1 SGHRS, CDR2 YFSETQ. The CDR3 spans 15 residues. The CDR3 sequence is CASSRDRGRNTEAFF. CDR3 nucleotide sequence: TGCGCCAGCAGCAGAGACAGGGGAAGGAACACTGAAGCTTTCTTT.

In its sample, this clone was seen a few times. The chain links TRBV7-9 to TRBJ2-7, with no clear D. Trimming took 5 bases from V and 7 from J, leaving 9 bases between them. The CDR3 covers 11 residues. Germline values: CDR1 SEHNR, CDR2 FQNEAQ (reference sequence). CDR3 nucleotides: TGTGCCAGCAGCGTGGGCCTAGAGCAGTACTTC. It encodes CASSVGLEQYF.

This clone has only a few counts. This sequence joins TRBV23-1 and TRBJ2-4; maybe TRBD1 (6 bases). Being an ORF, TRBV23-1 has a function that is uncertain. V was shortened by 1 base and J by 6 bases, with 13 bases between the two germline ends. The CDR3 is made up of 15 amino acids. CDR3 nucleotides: TGCGCCAGCAGTCAATGGTTGGGACACCTAAACATTCAGTACTTC. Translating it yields CASSQWLGHLNIQYF.

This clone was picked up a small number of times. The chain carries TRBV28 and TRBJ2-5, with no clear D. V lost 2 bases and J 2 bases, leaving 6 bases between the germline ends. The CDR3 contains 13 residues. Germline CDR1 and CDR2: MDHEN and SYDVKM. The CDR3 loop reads CASSLQVQETQYF. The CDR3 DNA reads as TGTGCCAGCAGTTTACAGGTACAAGAGACCCAGTACTTC.

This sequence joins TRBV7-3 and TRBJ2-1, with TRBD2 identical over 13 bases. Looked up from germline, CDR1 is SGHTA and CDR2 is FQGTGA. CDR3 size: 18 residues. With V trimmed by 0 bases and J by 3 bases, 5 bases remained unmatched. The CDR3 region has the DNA TGTGCCAGCAGCTTAACCGGGACTAGCGGGATGGACTACAATGAGCAGTTCTTC. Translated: CASSLTGTSGMDYNEQFF.

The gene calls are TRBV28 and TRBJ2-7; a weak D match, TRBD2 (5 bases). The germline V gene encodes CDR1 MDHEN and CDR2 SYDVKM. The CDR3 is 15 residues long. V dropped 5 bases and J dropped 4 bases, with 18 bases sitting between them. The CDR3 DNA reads TGTGCCAGCAGTCCCGAGGTTCGAGGGAAATACGAGCAGTACTTC. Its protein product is CASSPEVRGKYEQYF.

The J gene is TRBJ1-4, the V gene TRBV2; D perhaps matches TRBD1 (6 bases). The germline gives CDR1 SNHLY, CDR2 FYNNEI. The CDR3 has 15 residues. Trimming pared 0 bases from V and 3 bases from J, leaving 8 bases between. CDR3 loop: CASSEANRANEKLFF. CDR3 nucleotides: TGTGCCAGCAGTGAAGCTAACAGGGCTAATGAAAAACTGTTTTTT.

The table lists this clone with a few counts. The CDR3 sequence is CARGQGGDSPLHF. CDR3 DNA: TGTGCCAGGGGACAGGGGGGTGATTCACCCCTCCACTTT. The V and J genes are TRBV2 and TRBJ1-6; TRBD1 aligns across 11 bases. Germline values: CDR1 SNHLY, CDR2 FYNNEI. V shed 9 bases and J 8 bases; nucleotides not matched to a gene: 3. The length of the CDR3 is 13 residues.

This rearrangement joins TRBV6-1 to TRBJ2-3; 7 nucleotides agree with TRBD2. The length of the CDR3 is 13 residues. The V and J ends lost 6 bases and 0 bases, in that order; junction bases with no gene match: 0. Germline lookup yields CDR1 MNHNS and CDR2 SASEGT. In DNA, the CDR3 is TGTGCCAGCAGGGGACTAAGCACAGATACGCAGTATTTT. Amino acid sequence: CASRGLSTDTQYF.

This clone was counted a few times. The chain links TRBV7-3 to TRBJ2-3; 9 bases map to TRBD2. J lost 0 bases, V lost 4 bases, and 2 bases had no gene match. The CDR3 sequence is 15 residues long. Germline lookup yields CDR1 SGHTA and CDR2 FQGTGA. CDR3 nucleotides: TGTGCCAGCAGCTCCCTAGCGGGAAGCACAGATACGCAGTATTTT. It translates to CASSSLAGSTDTQYF.

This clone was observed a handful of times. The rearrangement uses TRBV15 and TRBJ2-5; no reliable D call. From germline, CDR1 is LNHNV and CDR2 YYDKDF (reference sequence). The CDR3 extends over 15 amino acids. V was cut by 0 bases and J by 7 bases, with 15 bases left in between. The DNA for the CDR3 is TGTGCCACCAGCAGAGATGGGCTACCCAGTGGGACCCAGTACTTC. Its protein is CATSRDGLPSGTQYF.

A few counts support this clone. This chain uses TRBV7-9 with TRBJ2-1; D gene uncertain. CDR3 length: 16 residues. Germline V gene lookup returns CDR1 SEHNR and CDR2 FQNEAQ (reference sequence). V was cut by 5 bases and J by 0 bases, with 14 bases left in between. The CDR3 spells CASSNGGSLSYNEQFF. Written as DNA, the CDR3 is TGTGCCAGCAGCAACGGCGGAAGCCTCTCCTACAATGAGCAGTTCTTC.

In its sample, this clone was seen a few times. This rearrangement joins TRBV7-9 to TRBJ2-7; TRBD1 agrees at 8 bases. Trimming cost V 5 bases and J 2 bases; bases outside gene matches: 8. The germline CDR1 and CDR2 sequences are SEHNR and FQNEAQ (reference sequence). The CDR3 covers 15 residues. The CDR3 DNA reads TGTGCCAGCAGCCACGACAGGGGCACCCCCTACGAGCAGTACTTC. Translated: CASSHDRGTPYEQYF.

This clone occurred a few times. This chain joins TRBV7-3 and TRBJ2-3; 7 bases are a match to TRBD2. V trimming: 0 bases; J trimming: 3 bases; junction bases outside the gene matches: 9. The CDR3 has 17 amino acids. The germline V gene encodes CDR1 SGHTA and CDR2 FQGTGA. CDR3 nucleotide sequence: TGTGCCAGCAGCTTAACGGGGGGAGGGCGGCGGACAGATACGCAGTATTTT. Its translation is CASSLTGGGRRTDTQYF.

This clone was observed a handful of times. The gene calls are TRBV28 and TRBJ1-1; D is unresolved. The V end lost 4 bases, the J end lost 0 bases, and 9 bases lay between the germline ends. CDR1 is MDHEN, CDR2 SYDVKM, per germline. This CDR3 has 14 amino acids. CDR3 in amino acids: CASSSQRMNTEAFF. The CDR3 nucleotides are TGTGCCAGCAGTTCACAGAGAATGAACACTGAAGCTTTCTTT.

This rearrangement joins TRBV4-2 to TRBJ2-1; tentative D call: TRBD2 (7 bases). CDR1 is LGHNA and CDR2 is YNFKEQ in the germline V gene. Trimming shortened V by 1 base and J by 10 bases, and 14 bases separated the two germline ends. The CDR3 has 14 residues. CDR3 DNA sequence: TGTGCCAGCAGCCAAGTAGGAGGGGGGGGCGAGCAGTTCTTC. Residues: CASSQVGGGGEQFF.

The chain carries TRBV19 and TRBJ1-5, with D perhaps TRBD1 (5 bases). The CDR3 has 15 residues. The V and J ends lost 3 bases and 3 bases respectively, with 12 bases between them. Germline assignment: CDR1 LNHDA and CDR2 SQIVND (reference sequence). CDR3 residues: CASSIRDSVNQPQHF. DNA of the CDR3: TGTGCCAGTAGTATTAGAGACAGTGTCAATCAGCCCCAGCATTTT.